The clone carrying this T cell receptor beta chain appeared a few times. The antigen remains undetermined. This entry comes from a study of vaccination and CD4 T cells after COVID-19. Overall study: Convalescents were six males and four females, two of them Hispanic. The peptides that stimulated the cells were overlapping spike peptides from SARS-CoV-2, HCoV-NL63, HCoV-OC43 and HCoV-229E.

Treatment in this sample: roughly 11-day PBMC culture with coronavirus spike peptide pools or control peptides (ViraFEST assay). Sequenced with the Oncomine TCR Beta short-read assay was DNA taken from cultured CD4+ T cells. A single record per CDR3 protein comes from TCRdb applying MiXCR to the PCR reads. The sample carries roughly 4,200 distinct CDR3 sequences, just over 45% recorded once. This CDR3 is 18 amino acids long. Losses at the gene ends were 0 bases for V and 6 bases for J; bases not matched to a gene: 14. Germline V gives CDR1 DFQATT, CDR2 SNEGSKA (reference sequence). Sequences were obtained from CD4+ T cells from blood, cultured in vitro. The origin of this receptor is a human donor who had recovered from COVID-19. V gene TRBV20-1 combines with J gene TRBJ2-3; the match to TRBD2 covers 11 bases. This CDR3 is CSARDPALAGGGRDTQYF. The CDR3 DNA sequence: TGCAGTGCTAGAGATCCGGCTCTAGCGGGGGGCGGAAGGGATACGCAGTATTTT.